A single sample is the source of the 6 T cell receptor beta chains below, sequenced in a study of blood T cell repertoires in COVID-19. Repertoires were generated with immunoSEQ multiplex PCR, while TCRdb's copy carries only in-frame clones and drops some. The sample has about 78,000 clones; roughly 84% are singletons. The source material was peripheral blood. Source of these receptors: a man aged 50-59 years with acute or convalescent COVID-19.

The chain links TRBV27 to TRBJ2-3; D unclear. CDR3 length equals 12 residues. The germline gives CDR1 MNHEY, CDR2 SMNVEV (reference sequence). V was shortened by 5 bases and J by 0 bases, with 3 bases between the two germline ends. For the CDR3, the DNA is TGTGCCAGCAGTCCAAGCACAGATACGCAGTATTTT. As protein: CASSPSTDTQYF.

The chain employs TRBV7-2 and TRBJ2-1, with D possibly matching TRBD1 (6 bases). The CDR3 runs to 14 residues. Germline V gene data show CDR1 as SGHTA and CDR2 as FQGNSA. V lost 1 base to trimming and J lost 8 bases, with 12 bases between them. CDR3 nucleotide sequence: TGTGCCAGCAGCTTAGACAGGGCTGCTTATGAGCAGTTCTTC. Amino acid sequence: CASSLDRAAYEQFF.

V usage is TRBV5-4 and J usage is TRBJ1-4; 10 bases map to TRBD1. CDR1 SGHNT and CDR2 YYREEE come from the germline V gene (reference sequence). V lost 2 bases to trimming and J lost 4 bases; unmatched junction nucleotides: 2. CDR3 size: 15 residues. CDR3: CASSFGQGGNEKLFF. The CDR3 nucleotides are TGTGCCAGCAGCTTTGGACAGGGGGGTAATGAAAAACTGTTTTTT.

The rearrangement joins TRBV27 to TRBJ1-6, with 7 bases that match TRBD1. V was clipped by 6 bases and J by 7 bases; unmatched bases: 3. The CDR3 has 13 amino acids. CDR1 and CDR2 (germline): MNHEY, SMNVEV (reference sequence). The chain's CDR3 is CASSRDRNSPLHF. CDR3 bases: TGTGCCAGCAGCCGGGACAGAAATTCACCCCTCCACTTT.

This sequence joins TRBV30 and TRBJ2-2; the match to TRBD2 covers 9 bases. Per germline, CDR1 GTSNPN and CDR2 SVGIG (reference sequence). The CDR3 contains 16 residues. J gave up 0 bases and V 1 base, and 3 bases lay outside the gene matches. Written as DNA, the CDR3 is TGTGCCTGGAGTGGGGTAGCGGGGGCGAACACCGGGGAGCTGTTTTTT. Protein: CAWSGVAGANTGELFF. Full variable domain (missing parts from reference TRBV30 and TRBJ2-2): SQTIHQWPATLVQPVGSPLSLECTVEGTSNPNLYWYRQAAGRGLQLLFYSVGIGQISSEVPQNLSASRPQDRQFILSSKKLLLSDSGFYLCAWSGVAGANTGELFFGEGSRLTVL.

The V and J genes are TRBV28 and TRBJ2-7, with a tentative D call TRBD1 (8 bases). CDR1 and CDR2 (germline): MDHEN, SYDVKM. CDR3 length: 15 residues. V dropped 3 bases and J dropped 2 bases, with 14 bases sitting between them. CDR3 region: CASSLRTGGAYEQYF. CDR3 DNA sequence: TGTGCCAGCAGTTTGAGAACAGGGGGGGCCTACGAGCAGTACTTC.